These 25 T cell receptor beta chains came from one sample sequenced in a study of T-cell reconstitution after alpha-beta-depleted transplantation in children. Using unique molecular identifiers, the investigators prepared the TCRbeta library. TCRdb re-derived calls from the PCR reads in MiXCR, one entry per CDR3 protein. The repertoire has more than 300,000 distinct CDR3 sequences, roughly 17% of them found once; the top ten carry approximately 38%. Here the sequenced sample was PBMCs, mostly from graft donor cells, taken 360 days after TCRalphabeta/CD19-depleted stem cell transplant. The receptors come from a male patient between 2 and 10 years old who had a stem cell transplant for acute lymphoblastic leukemia, so the T cells may come from the graft donor.

This clonotype has a handful of counts. This chain connects TRBV7-2 to TRBJ2-7; D not certain. Germline V lookup: CDR1 SGHTA, CDR2 FQGNSA. Trimming pared 3 bases from V and 6 bases from J, leaving 15 bases between. The CDR3 length is 14 residues. The CDR3 DNA reads TGTGCCAGCAGCTTCGACGCCAGAGGTTCCGAGCAGTACTTC. It is translated as CASSFDARGSEQYF.

Concerning this clonotype itself: One junction end disagrees with the germline gene, perhaps due to a read error. The rearrangement links TRBV3-1 to TRBJ2-3, with 7 positions matching TRBD2. The CDR3 loop spans 16 amino acids. The V gene's germline CDR1 is LGHDT and CDR2 YNNKEL (reference sequence). This chain's CDR3 is CATSQQPGLSTDTQYF. DNA of the CDR3: TGTGCCACCAGCCAACAGCCGGGACTAAGCACAGATACGCAGTATTTT.

In the case of this clonotype: The germline gene is not matched at one end of the junction; a read error may be the cause. The rearrangement joins TRBV7-7 to TRBJ2-5; D uncertain. The CDR3 loop spans 13 amino acids. Germline V gene data show CDR1 as SSHAT and CDR2 as FNYEAQ (reference sequence). The CDR3 sequence is CASSPESDETQYF. The CDR3 DNA is TGTGCTAGCAGCCCAGAGTCGGACGAGACCCAGTACTTC.

The genes are TRBV7-9 and TRBJ2-3; 9 bases match TRBD1. Germline-derived CDR1 and CDR2 are SEHNR and FQNEAQ (reference sequence). V was clipped by 4 bases and J by 4 bases; unmatched bases: 3. CDR3 size: 14 residues. CDR3 in amino acids: CASSWGTGPDTQYF. The CDR3, as DNA: TGTGCCAGCAGCTGGGGGACAGGGCCAGATACGCAGTATTTT.

In its sample, this clonotype was seen a few times. The rearrangement joins TRBV10-2 to TRBJ1-2; 10 bases are shared with TRBD1. The germline CDR1 and CDR2 sequences are WSHSY and SAAADI. CDR3 length: 14 amino acids. Losses at the gene ends were 6 bases for V and 8 bases for J; bases not matched to a gene: 9. CDR3 protein: CASRSHGQGVGYTF. The CDR3 bases are TGCGCCAGCAGGAGCCACGGACAGGGGGTCGGCTACACCTTC.

The genes are TRBV27 and TRBJ2-5, with 9 bases aligning to TRBD2. Trimming at V came to 8 bases and at J to 3 bases, leaving 13 bases not matched to a gene. This CDR3 region has 16 residues. Per the germline V gene, CDR1 is MNHEY and CDR2 is SMNVEV (reference sequence). The CDR3 nucleotides read TGTGCCAGCGCCCTCGGTGGTCTAGCGGGGAAAGAGACCCAGTACTTC. This sequence encodes CASALGGLAGKETQYF.

V is TRBV20-1 and J is TRBJ2-3; TRBD2 aligns across 9 bases. J was trimmed by 0 bases and V by 5 bases; bases with no gene match: 3. The CDR3 has 14 residues. Germline assignment: CDR1 DFQATT and CDR2 SNEGSKA (reference sequence). Here the CDR3 DNA reads TGCAGTGCTTACACTAGCGGGAGCACAGATACGCAGTATTTT. Translated, it gives CSAYTSGSTDTQYF.

In this sample, this clonotype turned up many times. This chain uses TRBV5-1 with TRBJ2-3; D possibly matches TRBD1 or TRBD2 (5 bases each). Germline CDR1 is SGHRS and CDR2 is YFSETQ. V was shortened by 2 bases and J by 5 bases, with 9 bases between the two germline ends. The CDR3 runs 13 residues. This chain's CDR3 is CASSLRDGDTQYF. CDR3 nucleotide sequence: TGCGCCAGCAGCTTAAGGGACGGAGATACGCAGTATTTT.

With regard to this clonotype: The conserved closing phenylalanine or tryptophan is absent in this CDR3, likely reflecting a read error. The rearrangement uses TRBV28 and TRBJ2-7; the match to TRBD1 covers 8 bases. CDR1 and CDR2 (germline): MDHEN, SYDVKM. The length of the CDR3 is 15 residues. V lost 4 bases and J lost 2; bases outside the gene matches: 7. This chain's CDR3 is CASSSRTGKTYEQYL. The CDR3 DNA follows: TGTGCCAGCAGTTCTCGGACAGGGAAGACCTACGAGCAGTACCTC.

This clonotype has just a few counts. The CDR3 nucleotides read TGTGCCAGCAGCGTAGCACCCAAAACCGGGGAGCTGTTTTTT. Its protein product is CASSVAPKTGELFF. This rearrangement joins TRBV9 to TRBJ2-2; no clear D. CDR3 length: 14 amino acids. The V and J ends lost 0 bases and 5 bases respectively, with 8 bases between them. CDR1 is SGDLS and CDR2 is YYNGEE in the germline V gene.

CDR3 protein: CASRVGEPGNTIYF. DNA of the CDR3: TGTGCCAGCAGGGTGGGGGAGCCCGGAAACACCATATATTTT. The V gene is TRBV5-5, the J gene TRBJ1-3; a possible D gene is TRBD1 (5 bases). The germline V and J ends were trimmed by 5 bases and 4 bases, with 13 bases remaining between them. Germline loops: CDR1 SGHKS, CDR2 YYEKEE (reference sequence). This CDR3 has 14 amino acids.

The chain couples TRBV11-2 to TRBJ2-7; 11 bases match TRBD2. The CDR3 loop spans 17 amino acids. The germline gives CDR1 SGHAT, CDR2 FQNNGV. The trim removed 8 bases at V and 5 bases at J, leaving 17 bases unmatched. CDR3 residues: CASGQGASTSGSHEQYF. CDR3 DNA: TGTGCCAGCGGCCAGGGGGCATCAACTAGCGGGAGTCACGAGCAGTACTTC.

This chain uses TRBV2 with TRBJ2-3; TRBD2 is a possible D gene (6 bases). Germline values: CDR1 SNHLY, CDR2 FYNNEI. The CDR3 has 13 residues. V gave up 8 bases and J gave up 6 bases, with 15 bases separating them. In nucleotides, the CDR3 is TGTGCCAGCGGCGGGACGGCCTTTGATACGCAGTATTTT. It specifies CASGGTAFDTQYF.

The chain links TRBV5-1 to TRBJ2-4, with D possibly TRBD2 on 5 matching bases. The germline gives CDR1 SGHRS, CDR2 YFSETQ. The V gene lost 1 base and the J gene lost 3 bases, with 5 bases spanning the gap. This CDR3 spans 13 amino acids. CDR3 in DNA: TGCGCCAGCAGCTTGACTAGCAAAAACATTCAGTACTTC. Its translation: CASSLTSKNIQYF.

The V call is TRBV4-3, the J call TRBJ2-3; 8 bases are a match to TRBD2. V lost 0 bases, J lost 6 bases, and 8 bases stayed unmatched. This CDR3 has 16 residues. Germline CDR1 is LGHNA and CDR2 is YSLEER. The CDR3 here is CASSQDQGLGGDTQYF. Here the CDR3 DNA reads TGCGCCAGCAGCCAAGATCAGGGACTAGGGGGGGATACGCAGTATTTT.

This clonotype occurred a few times. V and J are TRBV30 and TRBJ1-1; D is possibly TRBD1 (6 bases). The CDR3 length is 12 residues. V was shortened by 4 bases and J by 8 bases, with 14 bases between the two germline ends. The V gene's germline CDR1 is GTSNPN and CDR2 SVGIG (reference sequence). DNA of the CDR3: TGTGCCTGGAATCAACAGGGTAGCGAAGCTTTCTTT. Amino acid sequence: CAWNQQGSEAFF.

The V and J genes are TRBV9 and TRBJ2-1; D is ambiguous. Germline V gives CDR1 SGDLS, CDR2 YYNGEE. V lost 0 bases and J lost 4, with 8 bases in between. The CDR3 spans 14 residues. CDR3 bases: TGTGCCAGCAGCGTAGCGGTCGAATACAATGAGCAGTTCTTC. Encoded protein: CASSVAVEYNEQFF.

J is TRBJ2-7 and V is TRBV15, with 7 bases aligning to TRBD1. This CDR3 contains 17 residues. From germline, CDR1 is LNHNV and CDR2 YYDKDF (reference sequence). Losses at the gene ends were 1 base for V and 0 bases for J; bases not matched to a gene: 9. The DNA of the CDR3 is TGTGCCACCAGCAGAGCCATGACAGGGTCTAGCTCCTACGAGCAGTACTTC. It translates to CATSRAMTGSSSYEQYF.

There are a few counts of this clonotype. V is TRBV28 and J is TRBJ2-1, with D uncertain. Germline V CDR1 and CDR2: MDHEN, SYDVKM. The CDR3 spans 15 residues. V was shortened by 6 bases and J by 5 bases, with 17 bases between the two germline ends. The CDR3, as DNA: TGTGCCAGCAGGAATAGCCCGAGTAAGAACAATGAGCAGTTCTTC. Its protein product is CASRNSPSKNNEQFF.

This clonotype was recorded many times. The V call is TRBV5-1, the J call TRBJ2-1; TRBD2 aligns across 11 bases. Germline CDR1 and CDR2: SGHRS and YFSETQ. V was pared by 5 bases and J by 4 bases, with 2 bases of the junction left unmatched. CDR3 length: 14 amino acids. Here the CDR3 reads CASSSGRGYNEQFF. The CDR3 DNA is TGCGCCAGCAGTAGCGGGAGGGGTTACAATGAGCAGTTCTTC.

The gene calls are TRBV27 and TRBJ1-6; possible D gene TRBD1, 6 bases. The CDR3 is 19 residues long. CDR1 is MNHEY and CDR2 is SMNVEV in the germline V gene (reference sequence). Trimming left V 0 bases short and J 11 bases short, with 26 bases between. The CDR3 loop is CASSLSRRGGTPLMAPLHF. The CDR3 nucleotides read TGTGCCAGCAGTTTATCAAGAAGGGGGGGGACTCCCCTCATGGCACCCCTCCACTTT.

This clonotype was detected a few times. The chain's CDR3 is CASSSLSFGSYEQYF. The DNA of the CDR3 is TGTGCCAGCAGCTCCCTATCCTTTGGGAGCTACGAGCAGTACTTC. This chain links TRBV11-2 with TRBJ2-7; D is possibly TRBD2 (5 bases). The length of the CDR3 is 15 residues. Trimming took off 4 bases at V and 3 bases at J, with 16 bases between the two ends. The germline gives CDR1 SGHAT, CDR2 FQNNGV.

This clonotype was seen more than once but under ten times. The J gene is TRBJ1-1, the V gene TRBV6-5; TRBD1 matches at 7 bases. The CDR3 has 15 amino acids. Germline trimming cut 2 bases from V and 0 bases from J; bases unmatched to any gene: 3. Germline V CDR1 and CDR2: MNHEY, SVGAGI. The CDR3 DNA reads as TGTGCCAGCAGTTACGTGGGACAGCTGAACACTGAAGCTTTCTTT. It yields the protein CASSYVGQLNTEAFF.

The chain recombines TRBV12-3 or TRBV12-4 with TRBJ2-7, with 7 bases matching TRBD2. Unmatched junction bases numbered 9, after V lost 1 base and J lost 0 bases. This CDR3 contains 17 residues. The CDR3 bases are TGTGCCAGCAGTTTAGGGAGAGTACTAGCGACCTCCTACGAGCAGTACTTC. Its protein is CASSLGRVLATSYEQYF.

This clonotype was counted only a few times. The V call is TRBV12-3 or TRBV12-4, the J call TRBJ2-7; the match to TRBD2 covers 11 bases. V shed 6 bases, J shed 5 bases, and the junction held 9 bases outside the gene matches. The CDR3 covers 15 residues. The CDR3 loop is CASSPSPSGGNEQYF. The CDR3 DNA sequence: TGTGCCAGCAGCCCCAGTCCTAGCGGGGGGAACGAGCAGTACTTC.